Listed here are 12 T cell receptor beta chains from one sample, sequenced in a study of memory CD4+ T cells and cytomegalovirus serostatus. The sort gate was single viable CD3+CD4+CD8-CD45RO+ cells for memory CD4+ T cells. The data were produced by immunoSEQ multiplex PCR, yet TCRdb's version contains in-frame clones alone and is incomplete. The sample shows some 66,000 clones, 76% of them seen only once. Material: memory CD4+ T cells from blood. The origin of the receptors is an adult in good health and CMV-seropositive.

J is TRBJ2-7 and V is TRBV18; no clear D. The length of the CDR3 is 13 residues. The V gene lost 2 bases and the J gene lost 6 bases, with 11 bases spanning the gap. In germline, CDR1 is KGHSH, CDR2 LQKENI. CDR3 residues: CASSPGPPAEQYF. In nucleotides, the CDR3 is TGTGCCAGCTCACCAGGCCCCCCAGCCGAGCAGTACTTC. Together with reference TRBV18 and TRBJ2-7, the CDR3 gives the full variable domain: NAGVMQNPRHLVRRRGQEARLRCSPMKGHSHVYWYRQLPEEGLKFMVYLQKENIIDESGMPKERFSAEFPKEGPSILRIQQVVRGDSAAYFCASSPGPPAEQYFGPGTRLTVT.

The chain uses TRBV30 and TRBJ1-3; the match to TRBD1 covers 7 bases. Trimming cost V 0 bases and J 8 bases; bases outside gene matches: 7. Germline CDR1 and CDR2: GTSNPN and SVGIG (reference sequence). The CDR3 loop spans 14 amino acids. CDR3 coding DNA: TGTGCCTGGAGTGTACAGGACAGGCGGGACACCATATATTTT. Translating gives CAWSVQDRRDTIYF.

The chain carries TRBV30 and TRBJ1-2, with D possibly matching TRBD1 (6 bases). Germline assignment: CDR1 GTSNPN and CDR2 SVGIG (reference sequence). Trimming shortened V by 2 bases and J by 7 bases, and 17 bases separated the two germline ends. CDR3 length equals 14 residues. CDR3 coding DNA: TGTGCCTGGAGTCCGGGGGCCTCACGCGGTGGCTACACCTTC. Translation gives CAWSPGASRGGYTF.

This chain links TRBV7-3 with TRBJ1-1; 7 bases fit TRBD1. Germline V gene sequence: CDR1 SGHTA, CDR2 FQGTGA. Trimming removed 0 bases from V and 4 bases from J; junction bases left unmatched: 5. CDR3 length equals 15 residues. The CDR3 DNA follows: TGTGCCAGCAGCTTAACGGGCAGGGGGGGCACTGAAGCTTTCTTT. Translating it yields CASSLTGRGGTEAFF. Together with reference TRBV7-3 and TRBJ1-1, the CDR3 gives the full variable domain: GAGVSQTPSNKVTEKGKYVELRCDPISGHTALYWYRQSLGQGPEFLIYFQGTGAADDSGLPNDRFFAVRPEGSVSTLKIQRTERGDSAVYLCASSLTGRGGTEAFFGQGTRLTVV.

The V call is TRBV19, the J call TRBJ1-5; D possibly corresponds to TRBD1 (6 bases). The CDR3 consists of 13 residues. V lost 8 bases, J lost 5 bases, and 13 bases lay in between. Germline-derived CDR1 and CDR2 are LNHDA and SQIVND (reference sequence). CDR3 in amino acids: CASGAGGHQPQHF. Here the CDR3 DNA reads TGTGCCAGTGGGGCGGGGGGGCATCAGCCCCAGCATTTT.

The J gene is TRBJ2-7, the V gene TRBV7-2, with 7 bases fitting TRBD2. V trimming: 6 bases; J trimming: 5 bases; junction bases outside the gene matches: 10. The length of the CDR3 is 14 residues. Germline values: CDR1 SGHTA, CDR2 FQGNSA. This chain's CDR3 is CASRPALGLDEQYF. CDR3 nucleotide sequence: TGTGCCAGCAGGCCGGCCCTAGGACTAGACGAGCAGTACTTC.

This rearrangement joins TRBV28 to TRBJ2-7; D may be TRBD1 (6 bases). The CDR3 contains 15 residues. The V end lost 3 bases, the J end lost 5 bases, and 17 bases lay between the germline ends. The germline gives CDR1 MDHEN, CDR2 SYDVKM. The CDR3 loop reads CASSFGTLLGNEQYF. In DNA, the CDR3 is TGTGCCAGCAGTTTTGGGACACTCCTGGGGAACGAGCAGTACTTC.

The rearrangement uses TRBV7-2 and TRBJ2-4, with 7 bases that match TRBD2. The length of the CDR3 is 15 residues. V shed 4 bases, J shed 2 bases, and the junction held 5 bases outside the gene matches. Germline CDR1 and CDR2: SGHTA and FQGNSA. The CDR3 loop reads CASSSLGGTKNIQYF. CDR3 nucleotides: TGTGCCAGCAGCTCGCTGGGGGGGACCAAAAACATTCAGTACTTC.

The V gene is TRBV6-5, the J gene TRBJ1-6; D gene unclear. CDR1 is MNHEY and CDR2 is SVGAGI in the germline V gene. Trimming took off 1 base at V and 7 bases at J, with 11 bases between the two ends. CDR3 length: 15 amino acids. For the CDR3, the DNA is TGTGCCAGCAGTTACTTGTCAGGCCGAAATTCACCCCTCCACTTT. It encodes CASSYLSGRNSPLHF.

The chain recombines TRBV29-1 with TRBJ2-7; D not resolved. Between the trimmed V and J ends, which lost 1 base and 7 bases, there was a span of 17 bases. CDR3 length equals 14 residues. Germline lookup yields CDR1 SQVTM and CDR2 ANQGSEA. The CDR3 spells CSVEAKDGLGEQYF. As DNA, the CDR3 is TGCAGCGTTGAAGCCAAGGACGGATTGGGGGAGCAGTACTTC.

V is TRBV4-1 and J is TRBJ2-2; 11 bases map to TRBD2. The ends lost 1 base at V and 6 bases at J; junction bases unmatched: 10. The CDR3 has 18 residues. Germline V gene sequence: CDR1 MGHRA, CDR2 YSYEKL. CDR3 sequence reads: CASSQVPLAGGSAGELFF. CDR3 bases: TGCGCCAGCAGCCAAGTTCCGCTAGCGGGAGGATCCGCCGGGGAGCTGTTTTTT.

The gene calls are TRBV21-1 and TRBJ1-1. TRBV21-1 is noted as a pseudogene. The CDR3 covers 14 residues. CDR3 sequence: CASSHKTENTEAFF. The DNA for the CDR3 is TGTGCCAGCAGCCATAAGACGGAGAACACTGAAGCTTTCTTT.